Given below is one T cell receptor (beta chain) in context. Its antigen is as yet unknown. This specimen comes from a study of CD8+ T cells in alopecia areata. Overall study findings and caveats: Scalp lesions, especially in alopecia totalis/universalis, had higher clonality than normal scalp.

RNA, once extracted, was reverse transcribed into cDNA for use as the sequencing template. Here immunoSEQ multiplex PCR was the method, and the copy in TCRdb shows in-frame clones only, minus some. The sample shows 170,000 or so clones, approximately 56% of them seen only once. The CDR3 length is 15 residues. Germline lookup yields CDR1 GTSNPN and CDR2 SVGIG (reference sequence). V was pared by 2 bases and J by 0 bases, with 11 bases between. This TCR was recovered from a human donor with alopecia areata. The chain is built from TRBV30 and TRBJ2-1, with D perhaps matching TRBD2 (6 bases). The sequenced sample was CD4+ T cells sorted from blood, obtained at week 0. This chain's CDR3 is CAWSRFGGSYNEQFF. The CDR3 nucleotides are TGTGCCTGGAGTCGCTTCGGGGGCTCCTACAATGAGCAGTTCTTC.